This T cell receptor (beta chain) was documented in a study of T-cell reconstitution after alpha-beta-depleted transplantation in children (dated by TCRdb to between 2015 and 2016). Regarding the research as a whole: T-cell immune reconstitution after TCRalphabeta/CD19-depleted allogeneic hematopoietic cell transplantation in children was quantitatively tracked in the study by means of TCR repertoire profiling. What the work shows at the level of the full study, not this receptor alone: Hyperexpanded clone frequencies declined over subsequent months; after one year, T-cell counts and TCRbeta diversity were mostly attributed to newly produced T cells. In some patients, the high TCRbeta diversity seen at day 60 was put down to recipient T cells and intrathymic progenitors that had survived conditioning. The apparently early recovery of alphabetaT-cell counts about two months after transplant reportedly depended on only several hundred rapidly expanded clones that came from non-depleted graft cells.

Relative to germline, V is missing 0 bases and J is missing 1 base, with 7 bases of the junction outside any gene match. CDR1 is given as LNHNV and CDR2 as YYDKDF, both from the germline V gene (reference sequence). Reading from cysteine to phenylalanine, the CDR3 counts 17 amino acids. Of the read, only the CDR3 DNA is kept; its 51 bases are in frame from base 1. In regard to this clonotype: Its target antigen remains unknown. No quality values exist for individual bases; no much larger clone is one base distant.

The library was prepared using PCR. Data came from an Illumina HiSeq 2500. TCR libraries were prepared with molecular barcoding, using unique molecular identifiers to normalize TCRbeta repertoire quantification. TCRdb reprocessed the public reads (quality trimming at Q25 with fastp, clone calling with MiXCR) and kept in-frame beta chains. Each record represents a unique CDR3 protein, reported with the most common genes and DNA among its rows. This sample has fewer than 700,000 distinct CDR3 sequences in its table, and 10% to 15% of those were observed once. The ten largest clones take up approximately 2% of the sample. What the treatment or condition label conveys for this sample: allogeneic hematopoietic cell transplantation with graft depleted of TCRalphabeta T cells and CD19 B cells. TCRalphabeta/CD19-depleted allogeneic hematopoietic cell grafts were given to the transplant recipients, all of whom were children.

The sequence came from a male patient between 5 and 17 years old who had a stem cell transplant for acute myeloid leukemia, so the T cells may come from the graft donor. The sequenced sample was PBMCs, mostly from graft donor cells, obtained 360 days after TCRalphabeta/CD19-depleted stem cell transplant. The chain links TRBV15 with TRBJ2-5, with 8 middle bases fitting TRBD2. The CDR3 reads as follows: CATSRDRLAGSQETQYF. DNA sequence: TGTGCCACCAGCAGAGATCGGCTAGCGGGTAGCCAAGAGACCCAGTACTTC. This CDR3, with the reference TRBV15 and TRBJ2-5 proteins standing in past its ends, gives the full variable domain DAMVIQNPRYQVTQFGKPVTLSCSQTLNHNVMYWYQQKSSQAPKLLFHYYDKDFNNEADTPDNFQSRRPNTSFCFLDIRSPGLGDTAMYLCATSRDRLAGSQETQYFGPGTRLLVL.